The rows below give T cell receptor beta chains drawn from one sample of a study of cytotoxic CD8 clonotypes in ibrutinib-treated CLL. Sequencing was performed with immunoSEQ multiplex PCR; in TCRdb, only in-frame clones are kept and a portion is missing. The sample includes hundreds of thousands of clones, roughly 67% of them seen just once. Sample: PBMCs, taken after 36 months of ibrutinib treatment. These receptors were collected from a human donor with chronic lymphocytic leukemia. Each CDR3 is given without its conserved first and last residue. The order of the fields is J gene, clone size, V gene, CDR3 protein. Rows may omit the clone size; those that give it use once, few, many or a size class.

j_gene: TRBJ1-1
abundance: few
v_gene: TRBV6-5
CDR3aa: ASSYNGGPEAF

j_gene: TRBJ2-1
abundance: .
v_gene: TRBV19
CDR3aa: ASSRVSGSYNEQF

j_gene: TRBJ2-7
abundance: .
v_gene: TRBV28
CDR3aa: ASRQSPGQGAYEQY

j_gene: TRBJ2-3
abundance: .
v_gene: TRBV4-1
CDR3aa: ASSQAVSATDTQY

j_gene: TRBJ2-7
abundance: .
v_gene: TRBV6-5
CDR3aa: ASSRYTGDPYEQY

j_gene: TRBJ2-2
abundance: few
v_gene: TRBV5-1
CDR3aa: ASSFLGAGTGELF

j_gene: TRBJ2-7
abundance: .
v_gene: TRBV11-2
CDR3aa: ASSSRGLASYEQY

j_gene: TRBJ1-2
abundance: .
v_gene: TRBV28
CDR3aa: ASTPPGGYGYT

j_gene: TRBJ1-6
abundance: .
v_gene: TRBV5-1
CDR3aa: ASSSGTARSSYNSPLH

j_gene: TRBJ2-1
abundance: few
v_gene: TRBV28
CDR3aa: ASSLPSGRASYNEQF

j_gene: TRBJ1-5
abundance: .
v_gene: TRBV6-6
CDR3aa: ASSPIAGDQPQH

j_gene: TRBJ2-7
abundance: .
v_gene: TRBV6-5
CDR3aa: ASSAYRVESYEQY

j_gene: TRBJ1-4
abundance: .
v_gene: TRBV6-5
CDR3aa: ASSTGTEKLF

j_gene: TRBJ1-5
abundance: few
v_gene: TRBV28
CDR3aa: ASSLGGFGNQPQH

j_gene: TRBJ2-7
abundance: few
v_gene: TRBV29-1
CDR3aa: SVDAMESSGEQY

j_gene: TRBJ2-1
abundance: .
v_gene: TRBV28
CDR3aa: ASRLSSGTTSYNEQF

j_gene: TRBJ2-2
abundance: few
v_gene: TRBV19
CDR3aa: ASSIWLLTGELF

j_gene: TRBJ2-3
abundance: few
v_gene: TRBV18
CDR3aa: ASSQGSDTQY

j_gene: TRBJ2-1
abundance: .
v_gene: TRBV19
CDR3aa: ATIGQSGIENEQF

j_gene: TRBJ2-5
abundance: .
v_gene: TRBV15
CDR3aa: ATSRLPNRVDVVTQY